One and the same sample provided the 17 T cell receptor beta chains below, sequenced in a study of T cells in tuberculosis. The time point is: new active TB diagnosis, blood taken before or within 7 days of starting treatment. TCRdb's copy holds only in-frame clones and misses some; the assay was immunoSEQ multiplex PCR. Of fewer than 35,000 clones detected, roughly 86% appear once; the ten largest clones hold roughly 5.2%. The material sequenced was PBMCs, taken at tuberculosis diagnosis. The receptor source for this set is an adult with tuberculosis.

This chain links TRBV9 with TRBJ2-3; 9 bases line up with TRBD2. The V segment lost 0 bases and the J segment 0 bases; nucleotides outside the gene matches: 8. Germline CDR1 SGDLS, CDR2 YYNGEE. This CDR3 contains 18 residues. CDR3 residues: CASSVGYGGGDSTDTQYF. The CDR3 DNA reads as TGTGCCAGCAGCGTAGGGTATGGCGGGGGGGACAGCACAGATACGCAGTATTTT.

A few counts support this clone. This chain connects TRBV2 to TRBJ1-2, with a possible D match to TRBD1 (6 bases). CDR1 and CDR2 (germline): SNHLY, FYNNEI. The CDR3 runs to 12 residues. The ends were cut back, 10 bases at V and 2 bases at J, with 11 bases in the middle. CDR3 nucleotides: TGTGCCACCTCACAGGGAAACTATGGCTACACCTTC. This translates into CATSQGNYGYTF.

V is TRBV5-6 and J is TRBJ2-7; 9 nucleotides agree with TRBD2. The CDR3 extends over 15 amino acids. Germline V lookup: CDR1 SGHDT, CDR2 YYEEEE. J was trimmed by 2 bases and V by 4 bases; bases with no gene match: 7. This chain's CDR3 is CASSALAGSTYEQYF. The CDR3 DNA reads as TGTGCCAGCAGCGCCCTAGCGGGGAGCACCTACGAGCAGTACTTC.

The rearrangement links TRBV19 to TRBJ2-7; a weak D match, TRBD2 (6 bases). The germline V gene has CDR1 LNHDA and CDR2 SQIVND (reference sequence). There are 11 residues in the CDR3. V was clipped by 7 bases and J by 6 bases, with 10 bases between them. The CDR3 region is CASTRGGEQYF. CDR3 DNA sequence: TGTGCCAGTACCCGGGGAGGCGAGCAGTACTTC.

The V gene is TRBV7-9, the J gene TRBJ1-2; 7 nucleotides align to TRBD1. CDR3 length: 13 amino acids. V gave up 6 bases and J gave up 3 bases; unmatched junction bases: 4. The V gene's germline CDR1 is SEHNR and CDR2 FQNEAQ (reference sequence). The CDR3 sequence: CASSFDRDYGYTF. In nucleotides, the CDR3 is TGTGCCAGCAGTTTCGACAGGGACTATGGCTACACCTTC. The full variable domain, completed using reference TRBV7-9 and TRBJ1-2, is DTGVSQNPRHKITKRGQNVTFRCDPISEHNRLYWYRQTLGQGPEFLTYFQNEAQLEKSRLLSDRFSAERPKGSFSTLEIQRTEQGDSAMYLCASSFDRDYGYTFGSGTRLTVV.

This CDR3 is CASSHPILRHRETQYF. The CDR3, as DNA: TGCGCCAGCAGTCATCCTATTTTGCGTCATCGAGAGACCCAGTACTTC. V is TRBV23-1 and J is TRBJ2-5; D gene ambiguous. TRBV23-1 is annotated as an ORF whose role is uncertain. This CDR3 has 16 amino acids. V was cut by 3 bases and J by 4 bases, with 18 bases left in between.

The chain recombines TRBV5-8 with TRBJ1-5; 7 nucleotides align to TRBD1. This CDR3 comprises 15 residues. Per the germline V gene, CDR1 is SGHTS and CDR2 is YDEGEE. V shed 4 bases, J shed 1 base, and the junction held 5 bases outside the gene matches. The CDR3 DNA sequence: TGTGCCAGCAGCCCGGACAGGATGAGCAATCAGCCCCAGCATTTT. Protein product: CASSPDRMSNQPQHF. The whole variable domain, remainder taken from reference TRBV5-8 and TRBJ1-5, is EAGVTQSPTHLIKTRGQQATLRCSPISGHTSVYWYQQALGLGLQFLLWYDEGEERNRGNFPPRFSGRQFPNYSSELNVNALELEDSALYLCASSPDRMSNQPQHFGDGTRLSIL.

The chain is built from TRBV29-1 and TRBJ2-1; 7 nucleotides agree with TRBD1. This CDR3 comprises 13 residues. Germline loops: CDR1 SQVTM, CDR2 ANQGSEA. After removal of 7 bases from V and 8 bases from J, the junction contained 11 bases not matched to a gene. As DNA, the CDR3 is TGCAGCGCTACAGGGGTCCCTACAGATGAGCAGTTCTTC. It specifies CSATGVPTDEQFF.

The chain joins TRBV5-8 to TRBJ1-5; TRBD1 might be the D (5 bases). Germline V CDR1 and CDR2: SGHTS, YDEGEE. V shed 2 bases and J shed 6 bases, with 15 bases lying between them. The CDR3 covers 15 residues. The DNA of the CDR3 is TGTGCCAGCAGCTTACTTATGACAGTCGTTCAGCCCCAGCATTTT. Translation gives CASSLLMTVVQPQHF.

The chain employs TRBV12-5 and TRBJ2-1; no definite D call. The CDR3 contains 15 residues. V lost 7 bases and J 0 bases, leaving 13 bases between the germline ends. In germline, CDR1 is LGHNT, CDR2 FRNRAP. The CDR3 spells CASAGLLSSYNEQFF. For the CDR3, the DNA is TGTGCTAGTGCGGGTTTATTGAGCTCCTACAATGAGCAGTTCTTC.

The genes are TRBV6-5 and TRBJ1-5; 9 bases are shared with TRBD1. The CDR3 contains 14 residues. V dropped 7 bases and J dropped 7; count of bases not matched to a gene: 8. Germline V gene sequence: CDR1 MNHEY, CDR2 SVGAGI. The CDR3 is CASTKGQGGQPQHF. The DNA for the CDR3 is TGTGCCAGCACCAAGGGACAGGGTGGCCAGCCCCAGCATTTT.

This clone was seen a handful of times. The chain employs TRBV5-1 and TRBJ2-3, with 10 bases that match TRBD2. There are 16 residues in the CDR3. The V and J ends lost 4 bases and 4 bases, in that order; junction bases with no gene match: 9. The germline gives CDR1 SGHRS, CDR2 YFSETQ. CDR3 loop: CASSPPAGGVADTQYF. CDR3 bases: TGCGCCAGCAGCCCCCCAGCGGGAGGGGTCGCAGATACGCAGTATTTT.

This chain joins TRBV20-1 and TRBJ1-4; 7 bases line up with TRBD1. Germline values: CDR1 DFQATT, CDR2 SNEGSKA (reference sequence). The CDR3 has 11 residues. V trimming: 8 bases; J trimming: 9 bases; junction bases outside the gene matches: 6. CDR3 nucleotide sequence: TGCAGTTTGTTACAGGGGCAAAAACTGTTTTTT. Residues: CSLLQGQKLFF.

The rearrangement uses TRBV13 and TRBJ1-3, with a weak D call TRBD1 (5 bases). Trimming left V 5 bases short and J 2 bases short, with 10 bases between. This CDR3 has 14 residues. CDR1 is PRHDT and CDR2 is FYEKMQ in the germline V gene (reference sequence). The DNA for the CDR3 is TGTGCCAGCAGCAGACAGAGAACTGGAAACACCATATATTTT. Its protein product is CASSRQRTGNTIYF.

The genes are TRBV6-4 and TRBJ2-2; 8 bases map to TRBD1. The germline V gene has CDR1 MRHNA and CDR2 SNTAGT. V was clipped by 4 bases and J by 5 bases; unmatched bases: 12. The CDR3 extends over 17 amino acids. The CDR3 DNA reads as TGTGCCAGCAGTGGAGGCCCAGGGACAGGAATGACCGGGGAGCTGTTTTTT. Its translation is CASSGGPGTGMTGELFF.

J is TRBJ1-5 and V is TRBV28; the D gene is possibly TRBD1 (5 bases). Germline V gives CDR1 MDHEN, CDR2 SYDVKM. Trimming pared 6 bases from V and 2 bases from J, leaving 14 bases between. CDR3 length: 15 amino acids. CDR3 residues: CASRSSQGGNQPQHF. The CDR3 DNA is TGTGCCAGCAGATCATCTCAGGGTGGCAATCAGCCCCAGCATTTT. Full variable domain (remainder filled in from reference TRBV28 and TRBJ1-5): DVKVTQSSRYLVKRTGEKVFLECVQDMDHENMFWYRQDPGLGLRLIYFSYDVKMKEKGDIPEGYSVSREKKERFSLILESASTNQTSMYLCASRSSQGGNQPQHFGDGTRLSIL.

CDR3 region: CASTGGGGHGDTQYF. CDR3 DNA sequence: TGCGCCAGCACCGGAGGCGGGGGGCATGGAGATACGCAGTATTTT. The rearrangement links TRBV5-1 to TRBJ2-3, with 8 bases aligning to TRBD2. J gave up 5 bases and V 6 bases, and 11 bases lay outside the gene matches. Germline loops: CDR1 SGHRS, CDR2 YFSETQ. The CDR3 covers 15 residues.